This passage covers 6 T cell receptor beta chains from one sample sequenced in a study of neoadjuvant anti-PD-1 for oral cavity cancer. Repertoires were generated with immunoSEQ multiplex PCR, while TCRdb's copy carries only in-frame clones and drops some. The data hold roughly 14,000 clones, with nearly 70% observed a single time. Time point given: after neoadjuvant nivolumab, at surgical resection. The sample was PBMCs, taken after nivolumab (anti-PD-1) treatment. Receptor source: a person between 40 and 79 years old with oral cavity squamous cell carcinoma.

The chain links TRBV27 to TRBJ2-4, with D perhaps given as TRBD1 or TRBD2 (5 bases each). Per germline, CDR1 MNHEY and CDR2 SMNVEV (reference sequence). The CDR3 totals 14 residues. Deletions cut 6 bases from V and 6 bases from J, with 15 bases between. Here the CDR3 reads CASSPVDGGNIQYF. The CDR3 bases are TGTGCCAGCAGCCCCGTTGATGGGGGAAACATTCAGTACTTC.

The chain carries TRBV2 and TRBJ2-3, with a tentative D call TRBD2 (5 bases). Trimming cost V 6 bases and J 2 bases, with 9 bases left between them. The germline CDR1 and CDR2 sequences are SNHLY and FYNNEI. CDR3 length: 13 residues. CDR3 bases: TGTGCCAGCAGGAGGGCCCTCACAGATACGCAGTATTTT. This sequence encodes CASRRALTDTQYF.

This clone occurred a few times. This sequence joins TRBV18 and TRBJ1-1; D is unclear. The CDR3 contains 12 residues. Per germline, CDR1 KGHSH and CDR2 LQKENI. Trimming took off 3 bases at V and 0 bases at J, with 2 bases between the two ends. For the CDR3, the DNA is TGTGCCAGCTCACCCATGAACACTGAAGCTTTCTTT. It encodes CASSPMNTEAFF.

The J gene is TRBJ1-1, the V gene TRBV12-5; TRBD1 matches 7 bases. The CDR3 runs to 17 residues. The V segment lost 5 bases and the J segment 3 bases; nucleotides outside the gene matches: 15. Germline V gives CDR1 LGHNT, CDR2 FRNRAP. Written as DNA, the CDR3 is TGTGCTAGTGGTACGACAGGGTACGAGGACCTTTACACTGAAGCTTTCTTT. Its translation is CASGTTGYEDLYTEAFF.

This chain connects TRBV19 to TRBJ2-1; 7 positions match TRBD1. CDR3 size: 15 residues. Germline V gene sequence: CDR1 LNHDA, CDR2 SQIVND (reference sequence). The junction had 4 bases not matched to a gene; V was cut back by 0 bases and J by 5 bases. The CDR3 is CASSIDGTDNNEQFF. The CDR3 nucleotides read TGTGCCAGTAGTATAGATGGGACAGATAACAATGAGCAGTTCTTC.

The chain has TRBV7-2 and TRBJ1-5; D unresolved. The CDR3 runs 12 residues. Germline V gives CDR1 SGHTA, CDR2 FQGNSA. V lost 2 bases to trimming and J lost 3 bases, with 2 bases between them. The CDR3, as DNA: TGTGCCAGCAGCTTAAACAATCAGCCCCAGCATTTT. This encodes CASSLNNQPQHF.